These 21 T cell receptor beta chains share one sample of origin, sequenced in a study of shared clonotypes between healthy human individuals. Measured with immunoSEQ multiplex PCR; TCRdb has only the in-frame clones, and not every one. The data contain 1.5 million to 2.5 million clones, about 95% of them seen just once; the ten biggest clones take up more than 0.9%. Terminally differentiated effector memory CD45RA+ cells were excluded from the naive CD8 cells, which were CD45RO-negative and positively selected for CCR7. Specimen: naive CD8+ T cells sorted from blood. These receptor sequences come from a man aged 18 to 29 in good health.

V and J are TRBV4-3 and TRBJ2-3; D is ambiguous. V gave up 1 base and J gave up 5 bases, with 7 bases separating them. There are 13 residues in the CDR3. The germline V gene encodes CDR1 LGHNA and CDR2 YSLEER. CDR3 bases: TGCGCCAGCAGCCAAGTTCAAGGAGATACGCAGTATTTT. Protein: CASSQVQGDTQYF.

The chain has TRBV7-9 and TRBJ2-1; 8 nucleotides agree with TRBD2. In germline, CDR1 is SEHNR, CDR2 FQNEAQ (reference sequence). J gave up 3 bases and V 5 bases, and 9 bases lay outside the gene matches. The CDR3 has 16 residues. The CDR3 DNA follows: TGTGCCAGCAGCGCGTATTTAGCGGGACTCTACAATGAGCAGTTCTTC. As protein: CASSAYLAGLYNEQFF.

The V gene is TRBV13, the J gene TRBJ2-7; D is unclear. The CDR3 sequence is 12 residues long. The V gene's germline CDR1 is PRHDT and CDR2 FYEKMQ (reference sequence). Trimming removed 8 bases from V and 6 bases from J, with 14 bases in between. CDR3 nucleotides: TGTGCCAGCCGCCTGGGAATAGGCGAGCAGTACTTC. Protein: CASRLGIGEQYF.

The CDR3, as DNA: TGTGCCAGCAGCGTTGGACAGGGCAAGACCCAGTACTTC. Translation gives CASSVGQGKTQYF. V usage is TRBV7-2 and J usage is TRBJ2-5; 8 bases line up with TRBD1. The germline V gene encodes CDR1 SGHTA and CDR2 FQGNSA. The CDR3 extends over 13 amino acids. The ends lost 5 bases at V and 6 bases at J; junction bases unmatched: 5.

CDR3 protein: CASSREIDEKLFF. In nucleotides, the CDR3 is TGTGCCAGCAGCCGAGAGATCGATGAAAAACTGTTTTTT. V usage is TRBV5-6 and J usage is TRBJ1-4; D uncertain. Between the trimmed V and J ends, which lost 4 bases and 6 bases, there was a span of 10 bases. The CDR3 extends over 13 amino acids. In germline, CDR1 is SGHDT, CDR2 YYEEEE.

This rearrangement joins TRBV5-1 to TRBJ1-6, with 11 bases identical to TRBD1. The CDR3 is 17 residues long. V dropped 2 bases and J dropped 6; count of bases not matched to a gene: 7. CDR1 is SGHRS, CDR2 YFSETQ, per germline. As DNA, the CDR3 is TGCGCCAGCAGCTTAGCCGGGACAGGGGGTCCTAATTCACCCCTCCACTTT. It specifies CASSLAGTGGPNSPLHF.

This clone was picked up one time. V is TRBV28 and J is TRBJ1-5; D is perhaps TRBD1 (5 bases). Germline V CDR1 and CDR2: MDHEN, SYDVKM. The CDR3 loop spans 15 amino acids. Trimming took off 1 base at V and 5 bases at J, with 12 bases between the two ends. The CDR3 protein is CASSLYGGYDQPQHF. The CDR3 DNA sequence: TGTGCCAGCAGTTTATATGGGGGTTACGATCAGCCCCAGCATTTT.

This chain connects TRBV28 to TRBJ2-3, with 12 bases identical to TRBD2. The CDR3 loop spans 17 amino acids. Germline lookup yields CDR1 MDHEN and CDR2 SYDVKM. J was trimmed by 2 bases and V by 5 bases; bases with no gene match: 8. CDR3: CASSPRTSGTLTDTQYF. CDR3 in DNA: TGTGCCAGCAGTCCCCGGACTAGCGGGACCCTCACAGATACGCAGTATTTT.

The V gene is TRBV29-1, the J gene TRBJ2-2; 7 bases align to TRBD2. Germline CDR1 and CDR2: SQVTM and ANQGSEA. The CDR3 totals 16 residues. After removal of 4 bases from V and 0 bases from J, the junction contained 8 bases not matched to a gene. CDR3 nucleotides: TGCAGCGTTGCAGGACTAGAGATCGCGAACACCGGGGAGCTGTTTTTT. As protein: CSVAGLEIANTGELFF.

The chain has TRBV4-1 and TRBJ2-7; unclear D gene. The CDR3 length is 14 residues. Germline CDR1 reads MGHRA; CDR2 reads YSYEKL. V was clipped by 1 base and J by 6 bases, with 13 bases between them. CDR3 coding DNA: TGCGCCAGCAGCCAAGCGCTATTGTGGGCCGAGCAGTACTTC. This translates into CASSQALLWAEQYF.

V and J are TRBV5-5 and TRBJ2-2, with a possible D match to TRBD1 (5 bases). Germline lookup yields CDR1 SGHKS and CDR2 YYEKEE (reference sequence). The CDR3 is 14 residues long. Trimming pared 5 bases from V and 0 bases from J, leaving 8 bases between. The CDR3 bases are TGTGCCAGCAGAACGACAGCGAACACCGGGGAGCTGTTTTTT. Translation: CASRTTANTGELFF.

This chain's CDR3 is CASSPSWGESYNSPLHF. Here the CDR3 DNA reads TGTGCCAGCAGTCCCTCATGGGGGGAATCCTATAATTCACCCCTCCACTTT. The chain carries TRBV27 and TRBJ1-6; D is perhaps TRBD1 (5 bases). V gave up 5 bases and J gave up 1 base, with 15 bases separating them. The CDR3 has 17 amino acids. CDR1 MNHEY and CDR2 SMNVEV come from the germline V gene (reference sequence).

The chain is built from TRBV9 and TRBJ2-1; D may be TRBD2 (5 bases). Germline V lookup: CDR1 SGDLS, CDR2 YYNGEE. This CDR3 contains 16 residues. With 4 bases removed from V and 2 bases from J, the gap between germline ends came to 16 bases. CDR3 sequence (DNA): TGTGCCAGCAGCCTCGGGGAAGGAATTACCTACAATGAGCAGTTCTTC. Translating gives CASSLGEGITYNEQFF.

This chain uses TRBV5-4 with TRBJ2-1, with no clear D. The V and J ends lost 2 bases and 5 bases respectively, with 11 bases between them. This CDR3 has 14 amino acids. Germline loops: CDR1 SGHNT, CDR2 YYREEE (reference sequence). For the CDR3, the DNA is TGTGCCAGCAGCTTATCAACAAATAACAATGAGCAGTTCTTC. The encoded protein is CASSLSTNNNEQFF.

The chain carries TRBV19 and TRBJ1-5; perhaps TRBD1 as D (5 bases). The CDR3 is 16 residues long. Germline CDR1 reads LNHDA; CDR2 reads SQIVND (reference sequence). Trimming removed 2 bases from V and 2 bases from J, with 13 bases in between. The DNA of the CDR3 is TGTGCCAGTAGTATAAGCGGGGACGGTGGCAATCAGCCCCAGCATTTT. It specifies CASSISGDGGNQPQHF. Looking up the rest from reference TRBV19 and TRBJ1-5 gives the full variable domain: DGGITQSPKYLFRKEGQNVTLSCEQNLNHDAMYWYRQDPGQGLRLIYYSQIVNDFQKGDIAEGYSVSREKKESFPLTVTSAQKNPTAFYLCASSISGDGGNQPQHFGDGTRLSIL.

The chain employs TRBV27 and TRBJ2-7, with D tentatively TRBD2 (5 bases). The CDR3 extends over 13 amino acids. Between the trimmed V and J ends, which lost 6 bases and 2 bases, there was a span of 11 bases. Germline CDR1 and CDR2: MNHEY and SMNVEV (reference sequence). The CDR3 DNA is TGTGCCAGCAGCCATGCGGGCGCCTACGAGCAGTACTTC. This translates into CASSHAGAYEQYF.

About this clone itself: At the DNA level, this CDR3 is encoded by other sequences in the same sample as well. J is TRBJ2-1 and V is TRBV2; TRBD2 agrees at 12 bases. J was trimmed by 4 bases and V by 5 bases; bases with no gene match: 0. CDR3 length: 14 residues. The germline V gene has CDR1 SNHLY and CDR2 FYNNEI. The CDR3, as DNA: TGTGCCAGCAGTCTAGCGGGGGGGTACAATGAGCAGTTCTTC. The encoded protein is CASSLAGGYNEQFF.

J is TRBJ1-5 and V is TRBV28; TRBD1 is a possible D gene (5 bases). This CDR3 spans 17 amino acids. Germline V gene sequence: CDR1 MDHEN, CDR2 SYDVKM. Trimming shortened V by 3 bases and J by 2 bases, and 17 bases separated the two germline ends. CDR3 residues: CASSLRTPHHGNQPQHF. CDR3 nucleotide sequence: TGTGCCAGCAGTTTGAGGACACCTCATCACGGCAATCAGCCCCAGCATTTT.

The CDR3 spells CASSHEGRPSTDTQYF. The CDR3 DNA sequence: TGTGCCAGCAGCCATGAGGGGCGACCTAGCACAGATACGCAGTATTTT. The rearrangement links TRBV7-6 to TRBJ2-3; TRBD1 or TRBD2 may be the D gene (5 bases each). CDR1 SGHVS and CDR2 FNYEAQ come from the germline V gene. The CDR3 sequence is 16 residues long. V was cut by 5 bases and J by 0 bases, with 15 bases left in between.

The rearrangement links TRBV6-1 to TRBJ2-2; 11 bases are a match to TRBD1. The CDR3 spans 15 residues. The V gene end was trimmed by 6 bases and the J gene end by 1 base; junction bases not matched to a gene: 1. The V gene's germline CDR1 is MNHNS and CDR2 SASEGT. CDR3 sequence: CASRGTGGNTGELFF. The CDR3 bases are TGTGCCAGCAGGGGGACAGGGGGGAACACCGGGGAGCTGTTTTTT.

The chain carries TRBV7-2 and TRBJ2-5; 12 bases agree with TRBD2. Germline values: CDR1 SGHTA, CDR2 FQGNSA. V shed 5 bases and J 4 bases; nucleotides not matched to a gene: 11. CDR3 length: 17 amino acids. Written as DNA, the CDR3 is TGTGCCAGCAGCCTACTAGCGGGAGGACCGCCGGGAGAGACCCAGTACTTC. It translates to CASSLLAGGPPGETQYF.